One and the same sample provided the 20 T cell receptor beta chains below, sequenced in a study of shared clonotypes between healthy human individuals. Using immunoSEQ multiplex PCR, the repertoire was profiled, and TCRdb retains in-frame clones only, with some absent. The data contain some 2,500,000 clones, 93% of them singletons. The sequencing sample was made of naive CD4+ T cells from PBMCs. Subset described: CD45RA+ positively selected. These receptors all stem from a man aged 18 to 29 in good health. Some clones in this sample may be carry-over from other donors' samples.

The chain joins TRBV6-1 to TRBJ2-1, with D perhaps assigned TRBD1 or TRBD2 (5 bases each). This CDR3 region has 14 residues. The V end lost 10 bases, the J end lost 6 bases, and 19 bases lay between the germline ends. The germline CDR1 and CDR2 sequences are MNHNS and SASEGT. The CDR3 DNA reads as TGTGCCACCCTCCGGACCGGGACCGGCAATGAGCAGTTCTTC. This gives the protein CATLRTGTGNEQFF.

To note about this clone: Other DNA sequences in the sample encode the same CDR3. The chain employs TRBV7-2 and TRBJ2-7; unclear D gene. Per germline, CDR1 SGHTA and CDR2 FQGNSA. The V end was cut by 0 bases, the J end by 3 bases, with 3 bases between. The CDR3 sequence is 12 residues long. In DNA, the CDR3 is TGTGCCAGCAGCTTAGCGCGCTACGAGCAGTACTTC. Its translation is CASSLARYEQYF. Complete variable domain (other parts from reference TRBV7-2 and TRBJ2-7): GAGVSQSPSNKVTEKGKDVELRCDPISGHTALYWYRQSLGQGLEFLIYFQGNSAPDKSGLPSDRFSAERTGGSVSTLTIQRTQQEDSAVYLCASSLARYEQYFGPGTRLTVT.

The chain employs TRBV28 and TRBJ1-2, with TRBD1 matching over 7 bases. Germline CDR1 and CDR2: MDHEN and SYDVKM. J gave up 5 bases and V 2 bases, and 11 bases lay outside the gene matches. The CDR3 is 16 residues long. CDR3 sequence (DNA): TGTGCCAGCAGTTTACCCCATCCCGGGACAGCTTATGGCTACACCTTC. It encodes CASSLPHPGTAYGYTF.

This chain uses TRBV7-8 with TRBJ2-7; D possibly corresponds to TRBD1 (5 bases). The CDR3 contains 16 residues. From germline, CDR1 is SGHVS and CDR2 FQNEAQ. Trimming left V 5 bases short and J 3 bases short, with 20 bases between. CDR3 sequence reads: CASSPIRAGSYYEQYF. CDR3 in DNA: TGTGCCAGCAGCCCTATACGGGCAGGGTCTTACTACGAGCAGTACTTC. Based on the CDR3 plus reference TRBV7-8 and TRBJ2-7, the full variable domain is GAGVSQSPRYKVAKRGQDVALRCDPISGHVSLFWYQQALGQGPEFLTYFQNEAQLDKSGLPSDRFFAERPEGSVSTLKIQRTQQEDSAVYLCASSPIRAGSYYEQYFGPGTRLTVT.

The genes are TRBV28 and TRBJ1-3, with D possibly being TRBD1 (5 bases). The CDR3 extends over 14 amino acids. Germline loops: CDR1 MDHEN, CDR2 SYDVKM. V lost 5 bases and J lost 2, with 10 bases in between. The CDR3 loop reads CASSPSTAGNTIYF. CDR3 DNA sequence: TGTGCCAGCAGTCCATCGACAGCTGGAAACACCATATATTTT.

V is TRBV9 and J is TRBJ2-5; 7 nucleotides align to TRBD2. The length of the CDR3 is 16 residues. V trimming: 4 bases; J trimming: 1 base; junction bases outside the gene matches: 10. Germline V gene data show CDR1 as SGDLS and CDR2 as YYNGEE. The CDR3 DNA reads TGTGCCAGCAGCCGGGGAGGGGCGCCAGGCCAAGAGACCCAGTACTTC. This translates into CASSRGGAPGQETQYF.

The chain carries TRBV5-8 and TRBJ2-3; D gene ambiguous. V was shortened by 0 bases and J by 0 bases, with 17 bases between the two germline ends. CDR1 and CDR2 (germline): SGHTS, YDEGEE. The CDR3 has 18 amino acids. The CDR3 bases are TGTGCCAGCAGCTTGGGGTTTGGGCGGCATACTAGCACAGATACGCAGTATTTT. Encoded protein: CASSLGFGRHTSTDTQYF. Combining the CDR3 with reference TRBV5-8 and TRBJ2-3 gives the whole variable domain EAGVTQSPTHLIKTRGQQATLRCSPISGHTSVYWYQQALGLGLQFLLWYDEGEERNRGNFPPRFSGRQFPNYSSELNVNALELEDSALYLCASSLGFGRHTSTDTQYFGPGTRLTVL.

This chain uses TRBV28 with TRBJ2-7, with 14 bases aligning to TRBD2. Per the germline V gene, CDR1 is MDHEN and CDR2 is SYDVKM. The length of the CDR3 is 15 residues. V gave up 6 bases and J gave up 3 bases; unmatched junction bases: 4. In DNA, the CDR3 is TGTGCCAGCAGCCAGACTAGCGGGGGGGGCTACGAGCAGTACTTC. This gives the protein CASSQTSGGGYEQYF.

The V call is TRBV28, the J call TRBJ2-1; 9 nucleotides agree with TRBD2. This CDR3 has 15 residues. After removal of 6 bases from V and 3 bases from J, the junction contained 6 bases not matched to a gene. Germline-derived CDR1 and CDR2 are MDHEN and SYDVKM. CDR3: CASRLAGGGYNEQFF. The CDR3 DNA sequence: TGTGCCAGCAGACTAGCGGGTGGTGGCTACAATGAGCAGTTCTTC.

The chain carries TRBV11-2 and TRBJ1-5, with 9 bases lining up with TRBD1. V was clipped by 6 bases and J by 1 base; unmatched bases: 4. The CDR3 is 15 residues long. The germline V gene has CDR1 SGHAT and CDR2 FQNNGV. This CDR3 is CASSSQGASNQPQHF. CDR3 sequence (DNA): TGTGCCAGCAGTTCACAGGGGGCGAGCAATCAGCCCCAGCATTTT.

V is TRBV11-3 and J is TRBJ2-1; a possible D gene is TRBD1 (5 bases). This CDR3 contains 14 residues. Germline CDR1 is SGHNT and CDR2 is YENEEA. With 0 bases removed from V and 5 bases from J, the gap between germline ends came to 8 bases. The CDR3 DNA sequence: TGTGCCAGCAGCTTAGACAGGGTTAACAATGAGCAGTTCTTC. It codes for CASSLDRVNNEQFF.

The chain uses TRBV6-1 and TRBJ2-7; unclear D gene. CDR1 is MNHNS, CDR2 SASEGT, per germline. V gave up 4 bases and J gave up 4 bases, with 26 bases separating them. The CDR3 contains 18 residues. CDR3 in DNA: TGTGCCAGCAGTGCAATAAATAATAAACTCCGGGCCATTTACGAGCAGTACTTC. It codes for CASSAINNKLRAIYEQYF.

This clone was counted only a few times. This chain joins TRBV10-3 and TRBJ1-1; weak D call: TRBD1 (5 bases). Deletions cut 0 bases from V and 3 bases from J, with 14 bases between. Looked up from germline, CDR1 is ENHRY and CDR2 is SYGVKD. CDR3 length equals 16 residues. This chain's CDR3 is CAISESVGHRYTEAFF. The CDR3, as DNA: TGTGCCATCAGTGAGTCAGTAGGACACAGATACACTGAAGCTTTCTTT.

The genes are TRBV7-9 and TRBJ2-2, with D perhaps assigned TRBD1 or TRBD2 (5 bases each). The V end was cut by 5 bases, the J end by 2 bases, with 12 bases between. The CDR3 sequence is 15 residues long. Germline CDR1 SEHNR, CDR2 FQNEAQ (reference sequence). The DNA of the CDR3 is TGTGCCAGCAGCGTTAGGGGAGATAACACCGGGGAGCTGTTTTTT. Protein sequence: CASSVRGDNTGELFF.

The chain uses TRBV11-2 and TRBJ1-2; unclear D gene. Germline CDR1 is SGHAT and CDR2 is FQNNGV. This CDR3 spans 13 amino acids. The V end lost 4 bases, the J end lost 8 bases, and 14 bases lay between the germline ends. DNA of the CDR3: TGTGCCAGCAGCTCCGCCGCCGCCGGGGGCTACACCTTC. Its protein product is CASSSAAAGGYTF.

This chain connects TRBV6-6 to TRBJ1-3; no reliable D call. There are 15 residues in the CDR3. V was trimmed by 5 bases and J by 0 bases, leaving 11 bases between them. CDR1 MNHNY and CDR2 SVGAGI come from the germline V gene (reference sequence). This CDR3 is CASSRQASSGNTIYF. CDR3 sequence (DNA): TGTGCCAGCAGTCGTCAGGCCAGCTCTGGAAACACCATATATTTT.

The rearrangement uses TRBV7-9 and TRBJ2-1, with TRBD2 matching 13 bases. Germline CDR1 SEHNR, CDR2 FQNEAQ (reference sequence). There are 14 residues in the CDR3. J lost 10 bases, V lost 5 bases, and 5 bases had no gene match. The CDR3 protein is CASSRPGLAGEQFF. In DNA form, the CDR3 reads TGTGCCAGCAGCCGACCGGGACTAGCGGGAGAGCAGTTCTTC. Full variable domain (outside the CDR3, taken from reference TRBV7-9 and TRBJ2-1): DTGVSQNPRHKITKRGQNVTFRCDPISEHNRLYWYRQTLGQGPEFLTYFQNEAQLEKSRLLSDRFSAERPKGSFSTLEIQRTEQGDSAMYLCASSRPGLAGEQFFGPGTRLTVL.

The chain is built from TRBV7-3 and TRBJ2-7, with a tentative D call TRBD1 (6 bases). The CDR3 has 14 amino acids. The V end was cut by 1 base, the J end by 5 bases, with 12 bases between. Germline V gene sequence: CDR1 SGHTA, CDR2 FQGTGA. CDR3 protein: CASSLNPGANEQYF. The DNA of the CDR3 is TGTGCCAGCAGCTTAAATCCAGGGGCCAACGAGCAGTACTTC.

In its sample, this clone was seen once. V and J are TRBV9 and TRBJ2-2; no clear D. This CDR3 contains 15 residues. The germline CDR1 and CDR2 sequences are SGDLS and YYNGEE. The V and J ends lost 4 bases and 4 bases respectively, with 14 bases between them. CDR3 DNA: TGTGCCAGCAGCACTCGGGCCACAACCACCGGGGAGCTGTTTTTT. It translates to CASSTRATTTGELFF.

J is TRBJ1-2 and V is TRBV30; TRBD1 is a possible D gene (5 bases). This CDR3 has 13 residues. Germline assignment: CDR1 GTSNPN and CDR2 SVGIG (reference sequence). V was pared by 2 bases and J by 6 bases, with 13 bases between. CDR3 bases: TGTGCCTGGAGTCTTGATATGGGGGATGGCTACACCTTC. As protein: CAWSLDMGDGYTF.